The clone carrying this T cell receptor beta chain was counted once. The antigen is not known. PCR primers comprised 60 Vbeta and 13 Jbeta primers. Only in-frame clones appear in the TCRdb table, and some are missing; sequencing was by immunoSEQ multiplex PCR. The repertoire holds hundreds of thousands of clones, roughly 79% seen once, with approximately 2% in the top ten. V lost 0 bases and J lost 4, with 10 bases in between. CDR3 length: 15 amino acids. Looked up from germline, CDR1 is LGHNA and CDR2 is YSLEER. This specimen belongs to a study of cytomegalovirus exposure and HLA in healthy donors. Overall study results and limits: Several top significant clusters appeared, in a later analysis, to be linked to common viral pathogens. In a later analysis, HLA-associated beta chains showed higher expansion and lower generation probabilities than comparable chains.

Sequencing used PBMCs. The rearrangement links TRBV4-3 to TRBJ1-5; D not resolved. The TCR sequence derives from a male donor in good health and CMV-seronegative. The CDR3 DNA is TGCGCCAGCAGCCAAGATGGACTATGGAATCAGCCCCAGCATTTT. Its protein product is CASSQDGLWNQPQHF.